This T cell receptor beta chain was sequenced during a study of OX40 agonist ivuxolimab in advanced cancers. Looking at the study overall: Ivuxolimab, which targeted the costimulatory receptor OX40 (CD134), was an agonistic, fully human IgG2 monoclonal antibody. Intravenous ivuxolimab was administered to patients every 2 weeks at six dose levels: 0.01, 0.1, 0.3, 1.5, 3 and 10 mg/kg. Among the 50 to 55 dose-escalation patients, about 20 had hepatocellular carcinoma, 15 melanoma, 9 renal cell carcinoma and 9 head and neck cancer. In the dose-escalation cohort, 82.7% of patients were male, and the mean age was approximately 55 years, with a range of roughly 20 to 80. Patients were allowed to have had prior anti-PD-1, anti-PD-L1 or anti-CTLA-4 therapy, and around 40% of the dose-escalation patients had previously received checkpoint inhibitors. Partial responses were achieved by three dose-escalation patients, of whom one had hepatocellular carcinoma and two had cutaneous melanoma. Peripheral TCRbeta sequencing was intended to test whether TCR sequence diversity was altered and clonal T-cell expansion was caused by ivuxolimab. The paper describes the monotherapy dose-escalation part (N = 52 patients) of the phase I trial of ivuxolimab.

Genomic DNA was isolated from the sorted cells so that the TCRbeta CDR3 region could be sequenced. The immunoSEQ Assay was used to sequence the TCRbeta CDR3 regions. Not all clones reach the TCRdb copy of this immuneACCESS table, which keeps in-frame sequences only. Checked studies attribute under half of the gap to unresolved V genes and leave the rest unexplained. This sample holds about 92,000 clones; about 91% were observed only once. The ten largest clones add up to 0.25% to 0.35% of the sample. V has 4 bases trimmed and J has 5 bases trimmed; junction bases matching no gene number 6. From the cysteine through the phenylalanine, the CDR3 covers 15 amino acids. Here the CDR3 DNA is all that survives: 45 bases in frame from base 1. Sequences MNHNS (CDR1) and SASEGT (CDR2) are obtained from the germline V gene. Summary of the overall study and its limitations: Low levels of normalized T-cell clonal expansion were also shown by some nonresponding patients. The antigen specificity of the peripheral T cells that underwent clonal expansion was not determined. After ivuxolimab, CD8+ T cells had more expanded clones than CD4+ T cells on average. In partial responders in the 0.1-3.0 mg/kg groups, normalized peripheral clonal expansion was found to be among the lowest, especially among CD8+ T cells. At doses of 0.1 to 3.0 mg/kg, clonal expansion of both CD4+ and CD8+ blood T cells was observed from baseline to week 6.

As to this clone: Its binding antigen is unknown. Base qualities are not recorded, but no much larger clone differs from it by a single base.

Patients with autoimmune disease history or receiving systemic immunosuppression were excluded from the trial. In every dose cohort, peripheral blood was drawn for TCR sequencing at baseline, cycle 4 day 1, and cycle 7 day 1. The samples were taken from a phase I, first-in-human, multicenter, open-label dose-escalation trial of ivuxolimab. Adults with locally advanced or metastatic melanoma, renal cell carcinoma, hepatocellular carcinoma or head and neck squamous cell carcinoma were enrolled in the trial. Before TCR sequencing, CD4+ and CD8+ T cells were separately sorted from peripheral blood. Source: CD4+ or CD8+ T cells sorted from blood, taken in a trial of the OX40 agonist ivuxolimab. This clonotype was sampled from an adult with an advanced solid tumor such as melanoma, head and neck, liver or kidney cancer. The rearranged segments are TRBV6-1 and TRBJ2-1; TRBD2 agrees with 9 junctional bases. The nucleotides read TGTGCCAGCAGTGCGCGGGAGGGCCGCCACAATGAGCAGTTCTTC. Its product reads: CASSAREGRHNEQFF.